This T cell receptor (beta chain) is drawn from a study of shared clonotypes between healthy human individuals. V shed 4 bases and J 0 bases; nucleotides not matched to a gene: 6. There are 15 residues in the CDR3. Germline V gene data show CDR1 as LGHNA and CDR2 as YNFKEQ. Original methodology: Junction-only immunoSEQ sequences carried no quality scores, so filtering differed. Clones were read by immunoSEQ multiplex PCR, and TCRdb kept only the in-frame ones, dropping some. D and trimming were read from the DNA, whereas the V and J calls and clone size are those reported in that table. Among some 500,000 clones listed, 70% to 85% were seen once. Genomic DNA from unsorted samples was obtained from around 100 million PBMCs (per sample).

Material: PBMCs. This clonotype was sampled from a woman aged 40 to 50 in good health. Some clones in this sample may be carry-over from other donors' samples. The chain is built from TRBV4-2 and TRBJ2-7; 7 nucleotides align to TRBD1. The CDR3 nucleotides are TGTGCCAGCAGCCCCTCGGACAGGTACTCCTACGAGCAGTACTTC. It specifies CASSPSDRYSYEQYF.